The entry below describes one T cell receptor (beta chain). Its matching antigen is unknown. This record comes from a study of cytomegalovirus exposure and HLA in healthy donors. The study's findings and limits: Listed as cytomegalovirus-associated were 150 to 200 TCR beta chains. Among the most significant clusters, several appeared linked to common viral pathogens in a later analysis. A later analysis linked more than 15,000 TCR beta sequences to HLA alleles at 0.05 false discovery rate.

This CDR3 has 15 amino acids. The germline gives CDR1 LGHNA, CDR2 YNFKEQ. Trimming cost V 3 bases and J 1 base, with 13 bases left between them. Use of 60 Vbeta and 13 Jbeta primers characterized the PCR. The table came from immunoSEQ multiplex PCR; TCRdb's copy has only in-frame clones and leaves some out. The sample records hundreds of thousands of clones, about 89% being singletons. V is TRBV4-2 and J is TRBJ2-7; a weak D match, TRBD2 (6 bases). Sequencing was done on a sample of PBMCs. This receptor was taken from a woman between 18 and 30 years old in good health and CMV-seronegative. The CDR3, as DNA: TGTGCCAGCAGCCAGGAGCGGGCGGGATCCTACGAGCAGTACTTC. It is translated as CASSQERAGSYEQYF.